Each of the 19 T cell receptor beta chains below was sequenced from the same sample in a study of T-cell memory formation after mild COVID-19. TCRdb reprocessed the 5' RACE reads with MiXCR, giving one entry per CDR3 protein. The sample has about 210,000 distinct CDR3 sequences, around 25% seen once. The sequencing input was PBMCs or a T cell subset sorted from them (not recorded which). Receptors were obtained from an adult woman who had mild COVID-19 (a few samples of this study predate the infection). Cell type and time point are not known.

V gene TRBV12-3 or TRBV12-4 combines with J gene TRBJ2-7, with TRBD2 matching over 7 bases. This CDR3 is built from 15 residues. The J segment lost 5 bases and the V segment lost 5 bases, leaving 12 bases of the junction unmatched. The CDR3 region is CASSPLGRRADEQYF. DNA for the CDR3: TGTGCCAGCAGTCCCCTCGGGAGGAGGGCTGACGAGCAGTACTTC.

This clonotype was seen more than once but under ten times. The chain carries TRBV2 and TRBJ1-1; D gene ambiguous. V was clipped by 8 bases and J by 5 bases, with 9 bases between them. This CDR3 is 11 amino acids long. The germline V gene has CDR1 SNHLY and CDR2 FYNNEI. The CDR3: CASGWGTEAFF. DNA of the CDR3: TGTGCCAGCGGGTGGGGAACTGAAGCTTTCTTT.

The V and J genes are TRBV20-1 and TRBJ1-1, with a weak D call TRBD1 (6 bases). This CDR3 region has 17 residues. Germline lookup yields CDR1 DFQATT and CDR2 SNEGSKA (reference sequence). Deletions cut 0 bases from V and 9 bases from J, with 26 bases between. Here the CDR3 DNA reads TGCAGTGCTAGAGAGGATGGGGGCGCGCTAGAGTCCCCCCAAGCTTTCTTT. The encoded protein is CSAREDGGALESPQAFF.

The rearrangement links TRBV7-9 to TRBJ1-2, with a possible D match to TRBD1 (6 bases). CDR1 is SEHNR, CDR2 FQNEAQ, per germline (reference sequence). V lost 1 base, J lost 3 bases, and 15 bases lay in between. The CDR3 has 16 residues. Written as DNA, the CDR3 is TGTGCCAGCAGCTTAGGGGGGGCCAGGATCTACTATGGCTACACCTTC. Encoded protein: CASSLGGARIYYGYTF.

This clonotype was seen a handful of times. V and J are TRBV7-2 and TRBJ2-3; D is ambiguous. V lost 1 base, J lost 0 bases, and 14 bases lay in between. The CDR3 has 17 amino acids. Germline CDR1 SGHTA, CDR2 FQGNSA. The CDR3 coding sequence is TGTGCCAGCAGCTTAGGATTGGCCCTGGGGAGCACAGATACGCAGTATTTT. Translating gives CASSLGLALGSTDTQYF.

V gene TRBV5-6 combines with J gene TRBJ2-1; 11 bases match TRBD1. Per the germline V gene, CDR1 is SGHDT and CDR2 is YYEEEE. This CDR3 region has 15 residues. Trimming at V came to 2 bases and at J to 6 bases, leaving 4 bases not matched to a gene. CDR3 nucleotides: TGTGCCAGCAGCTTCCGGACAGGGGGCTTCAATGAGCAGTTCTTC. Protein: CASSFRTGGFNEQFF.

This clonotype was recorded a few times. The chain uses TRBV27 and TRBJ2-6; D may be TRBD1 or TRBD2 (5 bases each). The V gene lost 8 bases and the J gene lost 2 bases, with 19 bases spanning the gap. CDR1 is MNHEY and CDR2 is SMNVEV in the germline V gene (reference sequence). This CDR3 has 17 amino acids. CDR3 loop: CASGTLAAGTGANVLTF. The CDR3 DNA reads TGTGCCAGCGGGACGTTAGCAGCCGGGACTGGGGCCAACGTCCTGACTTTC. The whole variable domain, remainder taken from reference TRBV27 and TRBJ2-6, is EAQVTQNPRYLITVTGKKLTVTCSQNMNHEYMSWYRQDPGLGLRQIYYSMNVEVTDKGDVPEGYKVSRKEKRNFPLILESPSPNQTSLYFCASGTLAAGTGANVLTFGAGSRLTVL.

The chain carries TRBV12-3 or TRBV12-4 and TRBJ1-2; TRBD1 aligns across 9 bases. J lost 4 bases, V lost 6 bases, and 12 bases had no gene match. The CDR3 sequence is 16 residues long. CDR3 residues: CASRGGAGTGIYGYTF. The DNA for the CDR3 is TGTGCCAGCAGGGGTGGAGCCGGGACAGGGATCTATGGCTACACCTTC.

The CDR3 DNA is TGCAGTGCTAGTATTGGACAGGGGGCCCCTGAAGCTTTCTTT. Amino acid sequence: CSASIGQGAPEAFF. The V and J genes are TRBV20-1 and TRBJ1-1; 11 positions match TRBD1. The CDR3 has 14 amino acids. Germline V gives CDR1 DFQATT, CDR2 SNEGSKA (reference sequence). V lost 3 bases to trimming and J lost 6 bases; unmatched junction nucleotides: 6.

The chain has TRBV25-1 and TRBJ1-6; 10 nucleotides align to TRBD1. The CDR3 has 17 residues. Losses at the gene ends were 4 bases for V and 3 bases for J; bases not matched to a gene: 6. Germline CDR1 and CDR2: MGHDK and SYGVNS. For the CDR3, the DNA is TGTGCCAGCAGTGCCCCCGGGACAGGGGACTATAATTCACCCCTCCACTTT. Its protein product is CASSAPGTGDYNSPLHF.

This clonotype showed up just a few times. The J gene is TRBJ2-1, the V gene TRBV19; D perhaps matches TRBD1 (5 bases). This CDR3 contains 14 residues. The V end lost 0 bases, the J end lost 6 bases, and 9 bases lay between the germline ends. CDR1 LNHDA and CDR2 SQIVND come from the germline V gene (reference sequence). The CDR3 sequence is CASSIDGTGNEQFF. The CDR3 nucleotides are TGTGCCAGTAGTATAGATGGCACAGGCAATGAGCAGTTCTTC.

This clonotype showed up just a few times. This chain joins TRBV19 and TRBJ2-7, with a tentative D call TRBD2 (5 bases). Germline loops: CDR1 LNHDA, CDR2 SQIVND (reference sequence). V shed 5 bases and J shed 3 bases, with 14 bases lying between them. The CDR3 has 14 residues. CDR3 amino acids: CASSFGIAGYEQYF. CDR3 DNA: TGTGCCAGTAGTTTCGGGATCGCCGGCTACGAGCAGTACTTC.

This clonotype was detected only a few times. The gene calls are TRBV5-1 and TRBJ2-1; 9 bases fit TRBD1. Losses at the gene ends were 1 base for V and 5 bases for J; bases not matched to a gene: 10. This CDR3 has 17 amino acids. Germline loops: CDR1 SGHRS, CDR2 YFSETQ. Here the CDR3 reads CASSLNRGHLSHNEQFF. CDR3 DNA: TGCGCCAGCAGCTTGAACAGGGGGCACCTGTCGCACAATGAGCAGTTCTTC. Full variable domain (remainder filled in from reference TRBV5-1 and TRBJ2-1): KAGVTQTPRYLIKTRGQQVTLSCSPISGHRSVSWYQQTPGQGLQFLFEYFSETQRNKGNFPGRFSGRQFSNSRSEMNVSTLELGDSALYLCASSLNRGHLSHNEQFFGPGTRLTVL.

This clonotype was seen at least ten times. The rearrangement joins TRBV6-2 or TRBV6-3 to TRBJ2-2, with unresolved D. The CDR3 has 15 residues. Germline loops: CDR1 MNHEY, CDR2 SVGEGT. V lost 0 bases, J lost 5 bases, and 10 bases lay in between. The CDR3 bases are TGTGCCAGCAGTTACTCAGGGCAGACGACCGGGGAGCTGTTTTTT. Translation: CASSYSGQTTGELFF.

This sequence joins TRBV20-1 and TRBJ1-3, with 8 nucleotides matching TRBD1. Trimming cost V 6 bases and J 0 bases; bases outside gene matches: 4. The CDR3 is made up of 14 amino acids. Looked up from germline, CDR1 is DFQATT and CDR2 is SNEGSKA (reference sequence). In DNA, the CDR3 is TGCAGTGCCCTTGGGACAGGCTCTGGAAACACCATATATTTT. Translating gives CSALGTGSGNTIYF.

This clonotype was detected only a few times. The rearrangement uses TRBV15 and TRBJ1-4, with D unresolved. Germline CDR1 LNHNV, CDR2 YYDKDF (reference sequence). The V gene lost 0 bases and the J gene lost 6 bases, with 8 bases spanning the gap. The CDR3 consists of 14 residues. CDR3 residues: CATSRELRHEKLFF. In DNA, the CDR3 is TGTGCCACCAGCAGAGAGTTACGGCATGAAAAACTGTTTTTT.

A few counts support this clonotype. CDR3 residues: CATSREVVRVSGTDTQYF. In DNA, the CDR3 is TGTGCCACCAGCAGAGAAGTGGTGCGGGTCAGTGGCACAGATACGCAGTATTTT. The chain uses TRBV15 and TRBJ2-3; the D gene is possibly TRBD2 (5 bases). The CDR3 spans 18 residues. Looked up from germline, CDR1 is LNHNV and CDR2 is YYDKDF (reference sequence). With 0 bases removed from V and 1 base from J, the gap between germline ends came to 17 bases.

V is TRBV24-1 and J is TRBJ2-1; TRBD2 matches at 11 bases. The junction had 9 bases not matched to a gene; V was cut back by 3 bases and J by 6 bases. This CDR3 contains 17 residues. The germline V gene encodes CDR1 KGHDR and CDR2 SFDVKD. The CDR3 coding sequence is TGTGCCACCAGTGATGACTTTAGCGGGAGGGGTAGCAATGAGCAGTTCTTC. This sequence encodes CATSDDFSGRGSNEQFF.

A remark on this clonotype: One end of the junction is discordant with germline, which a read error may explain. The CDR3 reads CATSDRTLSDEQYF. In nucleotides, the CDR3 is TGTGCCACCAGTGACAGGACCCTCTCCGACGAGCAGTACTTC. The chain joins TRBV24-1 to TRBJ2-7; D is undetermined. Germline CDR1 reads KGHDR; CDR2 reads SFDVKD. There are 14 residues in the CDR3.